Listed below are T cell receptor beta chains from one sample, sequenced in a study of blood T cell repertoires in COVID-19. Generated by immunoSEQ multiplex PCR, the TCRdb table keeps only in-frame clones and is missing some. The data hold approximately 150,000 clones, with 90% observed a single time. Sequenced sample: peripheral blood. These receptors all come from a man aged 55 to 70 with active or convalescent COVID-19. The CDR3 runs from the conserved cysteine through the conserved F or W. Fields, in order: CDR3 DNA, CDR3 protein, D gene, V gene, J gene, clone size. The D gene is left open where the match is weak. Clone size is shown for a subset of rows, as once, few, many or a class of expanded clone.

TGTGCCAGTAGTTCCCGGACAGTCTACACTGAAGCTTTCTTT,CASSSRTVYTEAFF,.,TRBV19,TRBJ1-1,.
TGCAGCGTTGAACCGAACCTAAGCGGGGTGGGGCCCGGGGAGCTGTTTTTT,CSVEPNLSGVGPGELFF,TRBD2,TRBV29-1,TRBJ2-2,few
TGTGCCAGCAGCTCGACTAGCGGAGCGCCCTACGAGCAGTACTTC,CASSSTSGAPYEQYF,TRBD2,TRBV3-1/TRBV3-2,TRBJ2-7,few
TGTGCCAGCAGTCGCCCGACGGCGGGCCGGGACGAGCAGTACTTC,CASSRPTAGRDEQYF,.,TRBV7-9,TRBJ2-7,.
TGTGCCAGCAGCCCCGACCCCGGGACTAGCGGGACCCACGAGCAGTACTTC,CASSPDPGTSGTHEQYF,TRBD2,TRBV5-4,TRBJ2-7,.
TGTGCCAGCAGCGCCATGTCGACAGGGGGCAGTGGCTACACCTTC,CASSAMSTGGSGYTF,TRBD1,TRBV7-9,TRBJ1-2,.
TGTGCCAGCTCACCGGGGCCAGCCGAGCAGTTCTTC,CASSPGPAEQFF,.,TRBV18,TRBJ2-1,.
TGTGCCAGCAGTCAAGGACAAAGCTCCTACAATGAGCAGTTCTTC,CASSQGQSSYNEQFF,.,TRBV3-1/TRBV3-2,TRBJ2-1,once
TGTGCCAGTAGTACCACAGGGGACCCTGGATATGGCTACACCTTC,CASSTTGDPGYGYTF,TRBD1,TRBV19,TRBJ1-2,.
TGCGCCAGCTACCGGGACAGGGTTGAGACCCAGTACTTC,CASYRDRVETQYF,TRBD1,TRBV10-2,TRBJ2-5,once
TGTGCCTGGAGTGTACGAGGTATAGGTTATCGCGGCTACACCTTC,CAWSVRGIGYRGYTF,.,TRBV30,TRBJ1-2,.
TGTGCCAGTAGTAGGAGGGACGCGGGCGATATTGCAGATACGCAGTATTTT,CASSRRDAGDIADTQYF,.,TRBV19,TRBJ2-3,.
TGTGCCAGCAGCTTCGGGGACCAAGAGACCCAGTACTTC,CASSFGDQETQYF,.,TRBV11-2,TRBJ2-5,.
TGTGCCAGCAGCTCGACTAGCGGGGGGGCCGGCACCGGGGAGCTGTTTTTT,CASSSTSGGAGTGELFF,TRBD2,TRBV5-4,TRBJ2-2,.
TGTGCCAGCAGTCGATTGGACAGCATCTCCTACGAGCAGTACTTC,CASSRLDSISYEQYF,.,TRBV28,TRBJ2-7,.
TGTGCCAGCTCACCAGGGACAGGGACTACTGAAGCTTTCTTT,CASSPGTGTTEAFF,TRBD1,TRBV18,TRBJ1-1,.
TGTGCCAGCAGTCCCCAACTCGGAGGCTATGGCTACACCTTC,CASSPQLGGYGYTF,.,TRBV6-5,TRBJ1-2,.
TGTGCCAGCAGCTTGATGGGACAGCGTTCGAACACCGGGGAGCTGTTTTTT,CASSLMGQRSNTGELFF,TRBD1,TRBV5-6,TRBJ2-2,once
TGTGCCAGCAGCAGACTAGCGGGGGAGCCTTCCGGAGATACGCAGTATTTT,CASSRLAGEPSGDTQYF,TRBD2,TRBV2,TRBJ2-3,.
TGTGCCAGCAGCCTTGGACAGGGCGCTGACGAGCAGTACTTC,CASSLGQGADEQYF,TRBD1,TRBV11-3,TRBJ2-7,.
TGTGCCAGCAGCTCCTCTCAGGGGGCGCAGAAACTGTTTTTT,CASSSSQGAQKLFF,TRBD1,TRBV11-2,TRBJ1-4,.
TGTGCCATCAGTCAACGGGACAGGGTTGGGGAAAAACTGTTTTTT,CAISQRDRVGEKLFF,TRBD1,TRBV10-3,TRBJ1-4,.
TGTGCCAGCAGTTTATCCCCTGAGGGGGCGACCGGGGAGCTGTTTTTT,CASSLSPEGATGELFF,TRBD1,TRBV27,TRBJ2-2,once
TGCGCCAGCAGGACAGGGCCCGACCAAAATTTTAATTCACCCCTCCACTTT,CASRTGPDQNFNSPLHF,TRBD1,TRBV5-1,TRBJ1-6,few
TGTGCCAGCAGTTTAATAGGACTTAATCAGCCCCAGCATTTT,CASSLIGLNQPQHF,.,TRBV27,TRBJ1-5,.
TGTGCCTGGAGCTCAGGGGCTAAGCAGTACTTC,CAWSSGAKQYF,.,TRBV30,TRBJ2-7,.
TGTGCCAGCACCCCACCCGGGACTAGCGGCAACAATGAGCAGTTCTTC,CASTPPGTSGNNEQFF,TRBD2,TRBV11-2,TRBJ2-1,once
TGTGCCAGCTCACCACCGAGCTCTGGGGCCAACGTCCTGACTTTC,CASSPPSSGANVLTF,.,TRBV18,TRBJ2-6,once
TGTGCCAGCAGCTTAGGAGGGGGCTGGAACAATGAGCAGTTCTTC,CASSLGGGWNNEQFF,TRBD1,TRBV7-9,TRBJ2-1,.
TGTGCCAGCAGCGTAGTAGGGGGCAGAGGTACTGAAGCTTTCTTT,CASSVVGGRGTEAFF,TRBD1,TRBV9,TRBJ1-1,.
TGTGCCAGCAGCTTGGGGAACAGGGGCGGTGAAAAACTGTTTTTT,CASSLGNRGGEKLFF,TRBD1,TRBV5-8,TRBJ1-4,.
TGTGCCAGCAGCCCGGGACAGGAGGGGGGACCTAATCAGCCCCAGCATTTT,CASSPGQEGGPNQPQHF,TRBD1,TRBV7-8,TRBJ1-5,.
TGTGCCAGCTCACCTCTGTCCGGTAGCGGGGGCCTTGAGCAGTTCTTC,CASSPLSGSGGLEQFF,TRBD2,TRBV18,TRBJ2-1,.
TGTGCCAGCACCAACGGGGACTTCTACAATGAGCAGTTCTTC,CASTNGDFYNEQFF,.,TRBV7-2,TRBJ2-1,.
TGCGCCAGCAGCCCGGGACAGGAATTGGAAAAACTGTTTTTT,CASSPGQELEKLFF,TRBD1,TRBV5-1,TRBJ1-4,.
TGCGCCAGCAGCGGACAGGGTAATGTGGACATTCAGTACTTC,CASSGQGNVDIQYF,TRBD1,TRBV5-1,TRBJ2-4,.
TGCGCCAGCAGCTTGGGGGGACAGGTTGGTGGCTACACCTTC,CASSLGGQVGGYTF,TRBD1,TRBV5-1,TRBJ1-2,.
TGCGCCAGCGAAAGGCCCTTACAGGGACCTAACTATGGCTACACCTTC,CASERPLQGPNYGYTF,.,TRBV23-1,TRBJ1-2,.
TGCGCCAGCAGCTTCACGCGGGAAGGAAGTTCACCCCTCCACTTT,CASSFTREGSSPLHF,.,TRBV5-1,TRBJ1-6,.
TGCGCCAGCAGCCGCGCCCCGGGACAGGGGAAGGATGGCTACACCTTC,CASSRAPGQGKDGYTF,TRBD1,TRBV4-1,TRBJ1-2,.
TGCAGCGTTCATAGCAGGGGATTGGATGGCTACACCTTC,CSVHSRGLDGYTF,.,TRBV29-1,TRBJ1-2,.
TGTGCCAGCAGTTACTCGTTGGGGGCCGAGCGGAGTAGGCTGTTCTTC,CASSYSLGAERSRLFF,.,TRBV6-5,TRBJ2-1,.
TGTGCCAGCAGCCCCCGGGTAGCCCCAGCGGGCACAGATACGCAGTATTTT,CASSPRVAPAGTDTQYF,.,TRBV9,TRBJ2-3,.
TGCGCCAGCAACCCCCAGCTAGCGGGGGGGCTCGGGGAGCTGTTTTTT,CASNPQLAGGLGELFF,TRBD2,TRBV5-1,TRBJ2-2,.
TGTGCCTGGAGTCGCTGGACTAGCGGGGGAAGCTCCTACGAGCAGTACTTC,CAWSRWTSGGSSYEQYF,TRBD2,TRBV30,TRBJ2-7,few
TGTGCCAGCACCCTGACTCAGGGTGCTAATGAAAAACTGTTTTTT,CASTLTQGANEKLFF,.,TRBV5-6,TRBJ1-4,.
TGTGCCAGCTCACCGACGACAGGGTTCTACAATGAGCAGTTCTTC,CASSPTTGFYNEQFF,TRBD1,TRBV18,TRBJ2-1,.
TGTGCCAGCAGTTACTCCGAGTACACCGGGGAGCTGTTTTTT,CASSYSEYTGELFF,.,TRBV6-5,TRBJ2-2,.
TGTGCCAGCAGCTTAGTCGGCAGGGGATCAGATGGCTACACCTTC,CASSLVGRGSDGYTF,.,TRBV7-9,TRBJ1-2,.
TGCGCCAGCAGCCAAGATCCGGGGGACGAGACAGATACGCAGTATTTT,CASSQDPGDETDTQYF,.,TRBV4-1,TRBJ2-3,.